These T cell receptor beta chains were read from a single sample in a study of blood T cell repertoires in COVID-19. The repertoire was sequenced with immunoSEQ multiplex PCR; TCRdb's copy has only in-frame clones and lacks some. This table has fewer than 150,000 clones, 90% appearing once. Sequencing input: peripheral blood. The receptors here all came from a woman between 55 and 75 years old with COVID-19, enrolled during active disease. The CDR3 runs from the conserved cysteine through the conserved F or W.

cdr3_length,v_call,j_call,cdr3_aa
11,TRBV19,TRBJ1-1,CASSMSTEAFF
14,TRBV6-5,TRBJ2-7,CASKEGAGAYEQYF
17,TRBV28,TRBJ1-6,CASSLTQTTGDNSPLHF
15,TRBV5-4,TRBJ1-6,CASSLGRSYNSPLHF
14,TRBV19,TRBJ1-2,CASTSTWGAYGYTF
16,TRBV6-5,TRBJ1-2,CASSSGQGSILYGYTF
16,TRBV4-1,TRBJ2-2,CASSHDRGANTGELFF
10,TRBV2,TRBJ2-7,CASSESRQYF
13,TRBV7-2,TRBJ1-2,CASSLPSSYGYTF
13,TRBV15,TRBJ1-5,CATSLQSNQPQHF
16,TRBV4-2,TRBJ1-6,CASSQWGNDGNSPLHF
14,TRBV7-9,TRBJ1-3,CASSLFLSGNTIYF
13,TRBV30,TRBJ1-2,CAWTQAVYYGYTF
15,TRBV10-3,TRBJ2-2,CAISVQAGGREELFF
13,TRBV7-2,TRBJ2-5,CASSSGRRGTQYF
17,TRBV19,TRBJ2-1,CASRPPRARGGPHEQFF
16,TRBV25-1,TRBJ1-6,CAIEEGRGYQNSPLHF
14,TRBV30,TRBJ1-1,CAWGDRGSRDKAFF
15,TRBV5-4,TRBJ2-1,CASSQGLPSDNEQFF
14,TRBV7-2,TRBJ1-4,CASSRRQANEKLFF
15,TRBV24-1,TRBJ2-3,CATSVAGGATDTQYF
15,TRBV2,TRBJ2-3,CASTRSLDSTDTQYF
17,TRBV4-2,TRBJ1-5,CASSQAKGTGSNQPQHF
15,TRBV19,TRBJ2-1,CASSIPAGGLNEQFF
15,TRBV10-3,TRBJ1-5,CAISDSTGTNQPQHF
16,TRBV4-3,TRBJ2-7,CASSQDLGGVLYEQYF
15,TRBV7-2,TRBJ1-1,CASSQQGSYGTEAFF
16,TRBV4-1,TRBJ2-1,CASSQGRQEPYNEQFF
16,TRBV27,TRBJ2-1,CASSLRLAGTYNEQFF
15,TRBV9,TRBJ1-1,CASSVERLGDTEAFF
13,TRBV5-4,TRBJ1-2,CASSLEGLYGYTF
13,TRBV12-3/TRBV12-4,TRBJ2-5,CASSLPLEETQYF
17,TRBV12-5,TRBJ2-2,CASGLAGLAGHTGELFF
15,TRBV25-1,TRBJ2-5,CASSESSGVQETQYF
18,TRBV2,TRBJ1-5,CASSVSLRSPVINQPQHF
15,TRBV7-6,TRBJ2-2,CASSLGHDYTGELFF
14,TRBV6-5,TRBJ1-1,CASVTGGMHTEAFF